Listed here are 27 T cell receptor beta chains from one sample, sequenced in a study of cytomegalovirus exposure and HLA in healthy donors. Primers included in the PCR were 60 Vbeta and 13 Jbeta primers. This table comes from immunoSEQ multiplex PCR, and its TCRdb copy is limited to in-frame clones, with some not included. The sample table sets out around 48,000 clones. Material: PBMCs. The receptors originated from a female donor in good health and CMV-seronegative.

This rearrangement joins TRBV18 to TRBJ2-1, with TRBD2 as a possible D gene (6 bases). CDR1 and CDR2 from the germline V gene are KGHSH and LQKENI. V gave up 5 bases and J gave up 5 bases, with 10 bases separating them. The CDR3 is made up of 13 amino acids. CDR3 in DNA: TGTGCCAGCTCAGCGGACTATCACAATGAGCAGTTCTTC. Protein sequence: CASSADYHNEQFF.

The chain recombines TRBV9 with TRBJ1-1, with no clear D. The CDR3 sequence is 13 residues long. CDR1 SGDLS and CDR2 YYNGEE come from the germline V gene. V was pared by 2 bases and J by 2 bases, with 7 bases between. CDR3 in amino acids: CASSVEINTEAFF. CDR3 in DNA: TGTGCCAGCAGCGTGGAGATAAACACTGAAGCTTTCTTT.

This rearrangement joins TRBV30 to TRBJ2-5; D is uncertain. The CDR3 is 13 amino acids. The ends were cut back, 0 bases at V and 7 bases at J, with 12 bases in the middle. CDR1 is GTSNPN and CDR2 is SVGIG in the germline V gene (reference sequence). As DNA, the CDR3 is TGTGCCTGGAGTGTACGACATGATGGGACCCAGTACTTC. This translates into CAWSVRHDGTQYF.

V is TRBV18 and J is TRBJ2-7; maybe TRBD1 (5 bases). The CDR3 loop spans 12 amino acids. Looked up from germline, CDR1 is KGHSH and CDR2 is LQKENI. Trimming removed 3 bases from V and 5 bases from J, with 8 bases in between. The CDR3 nucleotides read TGTGCCAGCTCACCCACAGGAGACGAGCAGTACTTC. Amino acid sequence: CASSPTGDEQYF.

The chain couples TRBV5-1 to TRBJ2-1; 13 positions agree with TRBD2. The junction had 5 bases not matched to a gene; V was cut back by 4 bases and J by 1 base. The CDR3 consists of 17 residues. Germline CDR1 is SGHRS and CDR2 is YFSETQ. DNA for the CDR3: TGCGCCAGCAGCGCCGGACTAGCGGGGGTATCCTACAATGAGCAGTTCTTC. Its translation is CASSAGLAGVSYNEQFF.

This chain joins TRBV27 and TRBJ2-7, with 9 bases matching TRBD1. The CDR3 is 13 amino acids. In germline, CDR1 is MNHEY, CDR2 SMNVEV (reference sequence). The V segment lost 5 bases and the J segment 7 bases; nucleotides outside the gene matches: 6. The CDR3 DNA follows: TGTGCCAGCAGTCGGACAGGGGCTCGTGAGCAGTACTTC. It yields the protein CASSRTGAREQYF.

This chain joins TRBV7-2 and TRBJ2-5; TRBD2 matches at 14 bases. Germline lookup yields CDR1 SGHTA and CDR2 FQGNSA. This CDR3 region has 17 residues. V shed 5 bases, J shed 1 base, and the junction held 6 bases outside the gene matches. The CDR3 spells CASSLFGLAGGQETQYF. CDR3 bases: TGTGCCAGCAGCCTTTTCGGACTAGCGGGGGGCCAAGAGACCCAGTACTTC.

CDR3 sequence reads: CASSLGGGTGELFF. The CDR3 DNA follows: TGTGCCAGCAGCTTAGGAGGGGGCACCGGGGAGCTGTTTTTT. V usage is TRBV11-3 and J usage is TRBJ2-2; D might be TRBD1 (6 bases). The ends were cut back, 1 base at V and 4 bases at J, with 7 bases in the middle. CDR1 and CDR2 from the germline V gene are SGHNT and YENEEA. The CDR3 length is 14 residues.

The chain links TRBV7-9 to TRBJ2-1; 8 nucleotides match TRBD2. Germline V lookup: CDR1 SEHNR, CDR2 FQNEAQ (reference sequence). CDR3 length: 15 amino acids. V shed 5 bases and J 4 bases; nucleotides not matched to a gene: 7. This chain's CDR3 is CASSARGGLYNEQFF. The CDR3 nucleotides read TGTGCCAGCAGCGCCCGGGGGGGCCTTTACAATGAGCAGTTCTTC.

This chain joins TRBV6-6 and TRBJ2-7; 7 positions agree with TRBD2. J gave up 2 bases and V 6 bases, and 10 bases lay outside the gene matches. The CDR3 has 15 residues. Germline assignment: CDR1 MNHNY and CDR2 SVGAGI (reference sequence). The CDR3 DNA reads as TGTGCCAGCAGCTGGGCGGGAGCGCTTCCCTACGAGCAGTACTTC. Its protein is CASSWAGALPYEQYF.

The chain combines TRBV11-2 with TRBJ2-1; D perhaps matches TRBD1 (6 bases). The CDR3 length is 17 residues. The V end lost 0 bases, the J end lost 3 bases, and 15 bases lay between the germline ends. Germline V gives CDR1 SGHAT, CDR2 FQNNGV. The CDR3 DNA reads as TGTGCCAGCAGCTTAGATGGCTGGACAGCCTACTACAATGAGCAGTTCTTC. Its protein is CASSLDGWTAYYNEQFF. Based on the CDR3 plus reference TRBV11-2 and TRBJ2-1, the full variable domain is EAGVAQSPRYKIIEKRQSVAFWCNPISGHATLYWYQQILGQGPKLLIQFQNNGVVDDSQLPKDRFSAERLKGVDSTLKIQPAKLEDSAVYLCASSLDGWTAYYNEQFFGPGTRLTVL.

The chain is built from TRBV5-4 and TRBJ1-3; D not resolved. CDR1 and CDR2 from the germline V gene are SGHNT and YYREEE (reference sequence). This CDR3 is 13 amino acids long. The ends were cut back, 3 bases at V and 4 bases at J, with 8 bases in the middle. In DNA form, the CDR3 reads TGTGCCAGCAGCTCCGGACTGGGAAACACCATATATTTT. Translated, it gives CASSSGLGNTIYF.

V usage is TRBV5-1 and J usage is TRBJ2-7; perhaps TRBD1 as D (6 bases). V was pared by 2 bases and J by 1 base, with 7 bases between. The CDR3 is 13 amino acids. Germline CDR1 and CDR2: SGHRS and YFSETQ. The chain's CDR3 is CASSFGQSYEQYF. The CDR3 DNA reads as TGCGCCAGCAGCTTCGGACAGTCCTACGAGCAGTACTTC. Full variable domain (missing parts from reference TRBV5-1 and TRBJ2-7): KAGVTQTPRYLIKTRGQQVTLSCSPISGHRSVSWYQQTPGQGLQFLFEYFSETQRNKGNFPGRFSGRQFSNSRSEMNVSTLELGDSALYLCASSFGQSYEQYFGPGTRLTVT.

V and J are TRBV4-2 and TRBJ1-1, with 7 bases identical to TRBD1. V lost 1 base and J lost 3; bases outside the gene matches: 5. Germline values: CDR1 LGHNA, CDR2 YNFKEQ. There are 15 residues in the CDR3. CDR3 bases: TGTGCCAGCAGCCAAGTCCCAGGGGGGTACACTGAAGCTTTCTTT. Translating it yields CASSQVPGGYTEAFF.

The gene calls are TRBV6-6 and TRBJ2-7; D uncertain. In germline, CDR1 is MNHNY, CDR2 SVGAGI (reference sequence). This CDR3 has 11 amino acids. With 8 bases removed from V and 5 bases from J, the gap between germline ends came to 10 bases. CDR3 in DNA: TGTGCCAGCGTCGAGAAACACGAGCAGTACTTC. Its protein product is CASVEKHEQYF.

This sequence joins TRBV29-1 and TRBJ2-7, with D possibly matching TRBD1 (6 bases). This CDR3 region has 13 residues. V was cut by 5 bases and J by 1 base, with 12 bases left in between. Per the germline V gene, CDR1 is SQVTM and CDR2 is ANQGSEA. The CDR3 is CSVLTGLSYEQYF. CDR3 in DNA: TGCAGCGTTCTGACAGGCTTGTCCTACGAGCAGTACTTC.

CDR3: CASSPGLNSYEQYF. CDR3 nucleotide sequence: TGCGCCAGCAGCCCGGGACTTAACTCCTACGAGCAGTACTTC. The chain recombines TRBV4-1 with TRBJ2-7, with D tentatively TRBD2 (6 bases). V lost 4 bases and J 0 bases, leaving 10 bases between the germline ends. The CDR3 spans 14 residues. Looked up from germline, CDR1 is MGHRA and CDR2 is YSYEKL.

CDR3 bases: TGTGCCAGCAGCTTAGCGCTAATAAAGGCGGGGACCCAGTACTTC. It specifies CASSLALIKAGTQYF. The J gene is TRBJ2-5, the V gene TRBV7-8, with a tentative D call TRBD2 (5 bases). CDR3 length: 15 amino acids. Germline assignment: CDR1 SGHVS and CDR2 FQNEAQ. Trimming stripped 0 bases from V and 7 bases from J, with 15 bases between.

The chain employs TRBV29-1 and TRBJ2-1; D gene uncertain. Germline V gives CDR1 SQVTM, CDR2 ANQGSEA. V was clipped by 4 bases and J by 6 bases, with 7 bases between them. The CDR3 totals 11 residues. The CDR3 bases are TGCAGCGTTGGGGCCCTCAATGAGCAGTTCTTC. This gives the protein CSVGALNEQFF.

The genes are TRBV30 and TRBJ1-2; 8 bases match TRBD1. Germline V lookup: CDR1 GTSNPN, CDR2 SVGIG (reference sequence). The CDR3 totals 14 residues. The trim removed 4 bases at V and 4 bases at J, leaving 8 bases unmatched. CDR3 sequence reads: CAWNPGQATYGYTF. CDR3 DNA: TGTGCCTGGAACCCGGGACAGGCGACCTATGGCTACACCTTC.

The CDR3, as DNA: TGTGCCAGTAGTCCGCGGGACAGGGATGGAAACATTCAGTACTTC. This codes for CASSPRDRDGNIQYF. The chain is built from TRBV19 and TRBJ2-4, with 9 positions matching TRBD1. CDR1 and CDR2 from the germline V gene are LNHDA and SQIVND (reference sequence). This CDR3 has 15 residues. After removal of 5 bases from V and 6 bases from J, the junction contained 8 bases not matched to a gene. The entire variable domain, with the rest obtained from reference TRBV19 and TRBJ2-4, is as follows: DGGITQSPKYLFRKEGQNVTLSCEQNLNHDAMYWYRQDPGQGLRLIYYSQIVNDFQKGDIAEGYSVSREKKESFPLTVTSAQKNPTAFYLCASSPRDRDGNIQYFGAGTRLSVL.

This chain links TRBV5-4 with TRBJ2-7; 7 bases agree with TRBD2. The CDR3 covers 14 residues. Trimming removed 2 bases from V and 5 bases from J; junction bases left unmatched: 7. Germline CDR1 is SGHNT and CDR2 is YYREEE (reference sequence). CDR3: CASSFFLAVHEQYF. As DNA, the CDR3 is TGTGCCAGCAGCTTCTTCCTAGCGGTCCACGAGCAGTACTTC.

This chain joins TRBV19 and TRBJ1-6; tentative D call: TRBD1 (5 bases). The V gene lost 5 bases and the J gene lost 11 bases, with 16 bases spanning the gap. Germline values: CDR1 LNHDA, CDR2 SQIVND (reference sequence). This CDR3 comprises 14 residues. CDR3 loop: CASSSQGVSTPLHF. The CDR3 region has the DNA TGTGCCAGTAGTTCTCAAGGGGTTTCGACACCCCTCCACTTT.

The rearrangement links TRBV5-4 to TRBJ2-2; possibly TRBD2 for D (7 bases). Germline assignment: CDR1 SGHNT and CDR2 YYREEE (reference sequence). V was pared by 4 bases and J by 1 base, with 17 bases between. This CDR3 contains 17 residues. CDR3 sequence (DNA): TGTGCCAGCAGCCCTAGGGGGGGGACAAGGAACACCGGGGAGCTGTTTTTT. It translates to CASSPRGGTRNTGELFF.

V is TRBV5-6 and J is TRBJ1-1; no definite D call. The V gene lost 4 bases and the J gene lost 0 bases, with 10 bases spanning the gap. The CDR3 is made up of 14 amino acids. The V gene's germline CDR1 is SGHDT and CDR2 YYEEEE. The chain's CDR3 is CASSPGLLNTEAFF. In DNA, the CDR3 is TGTGCCAGCAGCCCTGGACTTCTGAACACTGAAGCTTTCTTT.

In DNA, the CDR3 is TGTGCCAGCAGCTTGGAACGCCTAGCGGACTCCTACGAGCAGTACTTC. Amino acid sequence: CASSLERLADSYEQYF. The rearrangement links TRBV11-1 to TRBJ2-7; 7 bases line up with TRBD2. The CDR3 runs 16 residues. Germline V gene lookup returns CDR1 SGHAT and CDR2 FQDESV (reference sequence). Trimming at V came to 3 bases and at J to 0 bases, leaving 8 bases not matched to a gene.

The chain has TRBV19 and TRBJ1-5; 8 nucleotides agree with TRBD1. CDR1 is LNHDA, CDR2 SQIVND, per germline (reference sequence). Trimming cost V 5 bases and J 5 bases; bases outside gene matches: 2. The CDR3 sequence is 13 residues long. CDR3 sequence: CASSGQGDQPQHF. Here the CDR3 DNA reads TGTGCCAGTAGTGGACAGGGTGATCAGCCCCAGCATTTT.